The 29 T cell receptor beta chains given below trace back to one sample, sequenced in a study of tumor and adjacent non-tumor tissue in lung cancer. A modified ARM-PCR protocol with three rounds of nested PCR amplified TCRbeta. TCRdb reprocessed the multiplex PCR reads via MiXCR and lists one record per CDR3 protein. This sample has tens of thousands of distinct CDR3 sequences, with roughly 70% found just once. RNA was extracted from bulk tissue without any cell sorting. The source material was lung tumor tissue. These receptors originate from a man in his 60s with non-small cell lung cancer.

The chain links TRBV14 to TRBJ2-5, with a tentative D call TRBD1 (6 bases). Trimming removed 2 bases from V and 11 bases from J, with 24 bases in between. CDR1 and CDR2 (germline): SGHDN, FVKESK. There are 16 residues in the CDR3. The CDR3 here is CASSQNRGLQGEIQYF. In nucleotides, the CDR3 is TGTGCCAGCAGCCAAAACCGGGGATTACAGGGTGAGATACAGTACTTC.

As regards this clonotype: Since a much larger clone is just one base distant, this may be a read error. The CDR3 does not end in the conserved phenylalanine or tryptophan, so this is likely a read error. V gene TRBV20-1 combines with J gene TRBJ2-7; possibly TRBD2 for D (5 bases). Germline-derived CDR1 and CDR2 are DFQATT and SNEGSKA (reference sequence). The CDR3 totals 16 residues. Between the trimmed V and J ends, which lost 3 bases and 1 base, there was a span of 19 bases. DNA of the CDR3: TGCAGTGCTAGGTCAGCGGTCCTCGGGGAGTCCTACGAGCAGTACATC. Its translation is CSARSAVLGESYEQYI.

In its sample, this clonotype was seen once. V is TRBV11-1 and J is TRBJ1-1; D possibly corresponds to TRBD1 (5 bases). Germline V gene lookup returns CDR1 SGHAT and CDR2 FQDESV (reference sequence). This CDR3 is built from 14 residues. Here the CDR3 DNA reads TGTGTCACCCTGGGAGGGACCATGAACACTGAAGCTTTCTTT. Amino acid sequence: CVTLGGTMNTEAFF.

About this clonotype: A read error may be the cause here, since a much bigger clone is one base away. The V and J genes are TRBV20-1 and TRBJ1-2, with 7 bases matching TRBD1. CDR3 length equals 13 residues. Germline V gene lookup returns CDR1 DFQATT and CDR2 SNEGSKA (reference sequence). Here the CDR3 DNA reads TGCAGTGCCTCAAGACAGGGTCTGATAGGCTACATCTTC. Residues: CSASRQGLIGYIF.

Notes on this clonotype: One junction end does not reproduce the germline sequence, and a read error may be involved. This chain connects TRBV6-1 to TRBJ2-3, with TRBD1 matching over 7 bases. Per the germline V gene, CDR1 is MNHNS and CDR2 is SASEGT. There are 14 residues in the CDR3. CDR3 protein: CACSQTGYMDTQYF. The CDR3 DNA follows: TGTGCCTGCAGTCAGACAGGGTATATGGATACGCAGTATTTT.

The chain joins TRBV6-1 to TRBJ1-3; 12 nucleotides align to TRBD1. The CDR3 has 17 residues. In germline, CDR1 is MNHNS, CDR2 SASEGT. The junction had 5 bases not matched to a gene; V was cut back by 5 bases and J by 0 bases. The CDR3 DNA sequence: TGTGCCAGCAGTACCGGGACAGGGGGCCGCTCTGGAAACACCATATATTTT. Encoded protein: CASSTGTGGRSGNTIYF.

Concerning this clonotype itself: One end of the junction varies from germline; a read error may be responsible. The chain has TRBV5-6 and TRBJ2-3, with 8 positions matching TRBD2. This CDR3 is 14 amino acids long. Per germline, CDR1 SGHDT and CDR2 YYEEEE. The CDR3 loop reads CARSSGGLRDTQYF. The CDR3 DNA reads TGTGCCAGGAGCTCGGGAGGGTTGCGAGATACGCAGTATTTT.

The sample holds many counts of this clonotype. The V and J genes are TRBV6-1 and TRBJ2-7; tentatively, D is TRBD1 or TRBD2 (5 bases each). The CDR3 covers 14 residues. V was trimmed by 2 bases and J by 0 bases, leaving 8 bases between them. CDR1 and CDR2 (germline): MNHNS, SASEGT. The CDR3 DNA reads as TGTGCCAGCAGTGAATTGGGGGTCTCCTACGAGCAGTACTTC. This sequence encodes CASSELGVSYEQYF.

The rearrangement links TRBV4-1 to TRBJ2-3; 7 positions agree with TRBD1. The CDR3 contains 17 residues. Trimming cost V 5 bases and J 3 bases; bases outside gene matches: 14. In germline, CDR1 is MGHRA, CDR2 YSYEKL. CDR3 coding DNA: TGCGCCAGCAGCAAGGGCTGCAGGGACAGAATTACAGATACGCAGTATTTT. It codes for CASSKGCRDRITDTQYF.

About this clonotype: Lacking the conserved final phenylalanine or tryptophan, this CDR3 likely reflects a read error. The rearrangement uses TRBV7-9 and TRBJ2-2; D may correspond to TRBD1 or TRBD2 (5 bases each). Germline V lookup: CDR1 SEHNR, CDR2 FQNEAQ (reference sequence). CDR3 length: 13 amino acids. CDR3 coding DNA: TGTGCCAGCAGCCCTCGACAGTCCGGGGAACTGTTTATT. Translating gives CASSPRQSGELFI.

This clonotype is labeled as medium-sized (0.01 to 0.1%). The V and J genes are TRBV10-3 and TRBJ1-5; D unresolved. Trimming cost V 0 bases and J 3 bases, with 12 bases left between them. Germline loops: CDR1 ENHRY, CDR2 SYGVKD. This CDR3 contains 16 residues. The CDR3 here is CAISESKVTDNQPQHF. The CDR3 DNA is TGTGCCATCAGTGAGTCGAAGGTAACAGACAATCAGCCCCAGCATTTT.

With respect to this clonotype: A much larger clone sits a single nucleotide away, making a read error possible. The chain combines TRBV28 with TRBJ2-4, with a possible D match to TRBD1 (6 bases). The CDR3 contains 16 residues. Germline values: CDR1 MDHEN, CDR2 SYDVKM. The DNA for the CDR3 is TGTGCCAGCAGTTTGGGACAACTAGTAGCCAAAGACATTCAGTACTTC. It translates to CASSLGQLVAKDIQYF. Variable domain in full (rest from reference TRBV28 and TRBJ2-4): DVKVTQSSRYLVKRTGEKVFLECVQDMDHENMFWYRQDPGLGLRLIYFSYDVKMKEKGDIPEGYSVSREKKERFSLILESASTNQTSMYLCASSLGQLVAKDIQYFGAGTRLSVL.

Concerning this clonotype: A read error may account for a junction end that differs from germline. J is TRBJ2-3 and V is TRBV4-1, with 8 positions matching TRBD2. Per the germline V gene, CDR1 is MGHRA and CDR2 is YSYEKL. This CDR3 comprises 16 residues. CDR3 in amino acids: CVSSQASGRNTDTQYF. CDR3 nucleotide sequence: TGCGTCAGCAGTCAAGCGAGCGGGAGAAACACAGATACGCAGTATTTT.

This clonotype appeared many times. The rearrangement joins TRBV5-4 to TRBJ2-5; perhaps TRBD1 as D (5 bases). This CDR3 has 17 residues. Germline V gives CDR1 SGHNT, CDR2 YYREEE (reference sequence). The germline V and J ends were trimmed by 0 bases and 4 bases, with 19 bases remaining between them. The CDR3 here is CASSLEVPGGRAETQYF. For the CDR3, the DNA is TGTGCCAGCAGCTTGGAGGTCCCCGGCGGCAGGGCAGAGACCCAGTACTTC.

Notes on this clonotype: The junction and the germline gene differ at one end; a read error may be behind it. The CDR3 loop reads CVSKFWRNDRDTEAFF. CDR3 nucleotide sequence: TGTGTCAGCAAGTTTTGGAGGAATGATAGGGACACTGAAGCTTTCTTT. The rearrangement uses TRBV11-3 and TRBJ1-1, with unresolved D. Looked up from germline, CDR1 is SGHNT and CDR2 is YENEEA. CDR3 size: 16 residues.

This clonotype has a handful of counts. J is TRBJ2-3 and V is TRBV20-1, with D possibly being TRBD2 (6 bases). Trimming removed 1 base from V and 1 base from J, with 12 bases in between. This CDR3 has 15 residues. CDR1 and CDR2 (germline): DFQATT, SNEGSKA (reference sequence). The CDR3 sequence: CSARAQRAGTDTQYF. Written as DNA, the CDR3 is TGCAGTGCTAGAGCTCAGCGGGCCGGCACAGATACGCAGTATTTT.

Concerning this clonotype: One junction end disagrees with the germline gene, perhaps due to a read error. This sequence joins TRBV11-1 and TRBJ2-1; perhaps D is TRBD1 or TRBD2 (6 bases each). This CDR3 region has 14 residues. Germline lookup yields CDR1 SGHAT and CDR2 FQDESV (reference sequence). The CDR3 DNA reads as TGTGCCAGTAGTTTCATCGGGAGACAGGATGAGCAGTTATTC. Protein: CASSFIGRQDEQLF.

This clonotype was counted between two and nine times. A read error may explain this, as a much larger clone is one base away. The chain's CDR3 is CASTNVLANTGGLFF. The CDR3 DNA sequence: TGTGCCAGCACCAACGTCCTAGCGAACACCGGGGGGCTGTTTTTT. The gene calls are TRBV12-3 or TRBV12-4 and TRBJ2-2; D possibly corresponds to TRBD2 (6 bases). The CDR3 is made up of 15 amino acids.

This chain connects TRBV5-1 to TRBJ2-5; no clear D. The V end lost 0 bases, the J end lost 2 bases, and 8 bases lay between the germline ends. Per the germline V gene, CDR1 is SGHRS and CDR2 is YFSETQ. The CDR3 has 14 residues. The CDR3 DNA reads as TGCGCCAGCAGCTTGGCCAGTCAGCAAGAGACCCAGTACTTC. It encodes CASSLASQQETQYF. The full variable domain, completed using reference TRBV5-1 and TRBJ2-5, is KAGVTQTPRYLIKTRGQQVTLSCSPISGHRSVSWYQQTPGQGLQFLFEYFSETQRNKGNFPGRFSGRQFSNSRSEMNVSTLELGDSALYLCASSLASQQETQYFGPGTRLLVL.

About this clonotype: This may come from a read error, since a much larger clone is one base off. This chain connects TRBV7-9 to TRBJ2-2, with 9 bases lining up with TRBD1. The germline V gene has CDR1 SEHNR and CDR2 FQNEAQ (reference sequence). This CDR3 spans 15 amino acids. The CDR3 DNA reads TGTGTCAGCAGCAACCCGGGACAGGGAGGTCGGGAGCTGTTTTTT. Protein: CVSSNPGQGGRELFF.

As to this clonotype: This could be a read error, since a much larger clone is one nucleotide away. The chain couples TRBV24-1 to TRBJ2-7, with D maybe TRBD2 (5 bases). Trimming left V 5 bases short and J 0 bases short, with 13 bases between. CDR3 length: 15 amino acids. Germline CDR1 reads KGHDR; CDR2 reads SFDVKD. The CDR3: CATSGNRRGSYEQYF. For the CDR3, the DNA is TGTGCCACCAGTGGTAATCGTCGGGGCTCCTACGAGCAGTACTTC.

Concerning this clonotype: The CDR3 ends on some other residue instead of the conserved phenylalanine or tryptophan, so this is likely a read error. The chain links TRBV6-5 to TRBJ1-1; possible D gene TRBD1, 6 bases. CDR1 and CDR2 (germline): MNHEY, SVGAGI. CDR3 size: 13 residues. In nucleotides, the CDR3 is TGTGTCATCAGTCACAGGGAGGGAACTGAAGCTTTCGTT. It translates to CVISHREGTEAFV.

About this clonotype: Just one base apart from a much larger clone, this may be a read error. This chain uses TRBV30 with TRBJ2-3, with D perhaps matching TRBD1 or TRBD2 (5 bases each). Germline V gene sequence: CDR1 GTSNPN, CDR2 SVGIG (reference sequence). V lost 3 bases to trimming and J lost 11 bases, with 21 bases between them. The CDR3 has 14 amino acids. CDR3 residues: CAWRRSGASHRQYF. CDR3 sequence (DNA): TGTGCCTGGAGGAGGTCCGGGGCCTCACATAGGCAGTATTTT. Variable domain in full (rest from reference TRBV30 and TRBJ2-3): SQTIHQWPATLVQPVGSPLSLECTVEGTSNPNLYWYRQAAGRGLQLLFYSVGIGQISSEVPQNLSASRPQDRQFILSSKKLLLSDSGFYLCAWRRSGASHRQYFGPGTRLTVL.

Regarding this clonotype: A junction boundary mismatches the germline segment, possibly from a read error. The gene calls are TRBV11-2 and TRBJ1-1, with D possibly being TRBD1 (5 bases). CDR1 is SGHAT and CDR2 is FQNNGV in the germline V gene. This CDR3 is built from 15 residues. CDR3 DNA: TGTGCCAGCAGCACGAGGGGACCCGAGAACGCTGAAGCTCTCTTT. Amino acids: CASSTRGPENAEALF. Full variable domain (remainder filled in from reference TRBV11-2 and TRBJ1-1): EAGVAQSPRYKIIEKRQSVAFWCNPISGHATLYWYQQILGQGPKLLIQFQNNGVVDDSQLPKDRFSAERLKGVDSTLKIQPAKLEDSAVYLCASSTRGPENAEALFGQGTRLTVV.

This clonotype was seen ten or more times. The chain uses TRBV12-3 or TRBV12-4 and TRBJ1-4; 10 nucleotides agree with TRBD1. This CDR3 comprises 15 residues. J was trimmed by 7 bases and V by 6 bases; bases with no gene match: 8. The CDR3 sequence: CASSPSRDRGEKLFF. In DNA form, the CDR3 reads TGTGCCAGCAGCCCCAGCAGGGACAGGGGTGAAAAACTGTTTTTT.

This clonotype was counted many times. The chain has TRBV29-1 and TRBJ2-3, with D unclear. The V and J ends lost 3 bases and 10 bases respectively, with 14 bases between them. CDR1 is SQVTM and CDR2 is ANQGSEA in the germline V gene. CDR3 length: 12 residues. This chain's CDR3 is CSVEEISDAQYF. CDR3 DNA sequence: TGCAGCGTTGAGGAGATTTCGGACGCGCAGTATTTT.

Concerning this clonotype itself: An end of the junction differs from the germline gene, which may be a read error. The J gene is TRBJ2-4, the V gene TRBV4-3, with D possibly being TRBD1 (5 bases). The CDR3 has 20 amino acids. Germline V gene sequence: CDR1 LGHNA, CDR2 YSLEER. CDR3 nucleotide sequence: TGCGCCAGCAGCCAAGATGGGGCGGCAGGTCCGGGCTTAGACAAAGACATTCAGTACTTC. This codes for CASSQDGAAGPGLDKDIQYF.

Remarks on this clonotype: Since a much larger clone is just one base distant, this may be a read error. The chain uses TRBV4-3 and TRBJ2-4; tentative D call: TRBD2 (6 bases). Germline CDR1 reads LGHNA; CDR2 reads YSLEER. This CDR3 region has 16 residues. V was clipped by 0 bases and J by 3 bases, with 12 bases between them. The CDR3 region has the DNA TGCGCCAGCAGCCAAGACGCTGGCGGGATCAAAAACATTCAGTACTTC. This gives the protein CASSQDAGGIKNIQYF.

This rearrangement joins TRBV11-1 to TRBJ2-7; no firm D call. This CDR3 comprises 14 residues. V shed 4 bases and J shed 4 bases, with 14 bases lying between them. The germline V gene has CDR1 SGHAT and CDR2 FQDESV (reference sequence). The CDR3 DNA reads as TGTGCCAGCAGCTATCCCGGCGGCACTTACGAGCAGTACTTC. Its translation is CASSYPGGTYEQYF.